This entry is about one TCR beta chain. This sample was taken from a study of CD8 T cells in Susac syndrome. Looking at the study overall: Each patient with Susac syndrome, at the time of blood draw, was therapy-naive, on corticosteroids, or on intravenous immunoglobulin alone.

With 4 bases removed from V and 9 bases from J, the gap between germline ends came to 14 bases. CDR3 length: 13 residues. Per the germline V gene, CDR1 is SGHRS and CDR2 is YFSETQ. Random hexamers primed reverse transcription of about 0.5 to 1 ug RNA. It was immunoSEQ multiplex PCR that amplified TCR beta CDR3 across 54 Vbeta and 13 Jbeta. TCRdb re-called the immunoSEQ multiplex PCR reads through MiXCR, storing one row per CDR3 protein. The sample has around 130,000 distinct CDR3 sequences; 96% are singletons. The genes are TRBV5-1 and TRBJ2-4, with D tentatively TRBD2 (6 bases). This receptor was taken from a human donor with Susac syndrome. Sequencing was performed on CD4+ T cells from PBMCs. CDR3 in DNA: TGCGCCAGCAGCCCTGAGGGGCGGGGCATTCAGTACTTC. This sequence encodes CASSPEGRGIQYF.